This paragraph reports one T cell receptor (beta chain). The record originates from a study of cytomegalovirus exposure and HLA in healthy donors. A multiplex PCR was run with 60 Vbeta primers and 13 Jbeta primers. The assay was immunoSEQ multiplex PCR, and TCRdb's table has in-frame clones only and misses some. The table records 150,000 to 200,000 clones, over 70% of them present only once. The germline CDR1 and CDR2 sequences are ENHRY and SYGVKD. The CDR3 runs to 14 residues. With 11 bases clipped from V and 9 bases from J, the junction kept 12 bases outside the gene matches. V is TRBV10-3 and J is TRBJ1-6; 8 bases line up with TRBD1. The TCR comes from a man aged 35 to 55 in good health and CMV-seropositive. The specimen was PBMCs. The CDR3 sequence: CAAGAGGDGSPLHF. The CDR3 region has the DNA TGTGCCGCAGGGGCAGGGGGCGATGGTTCACCCCTCCACTTT.